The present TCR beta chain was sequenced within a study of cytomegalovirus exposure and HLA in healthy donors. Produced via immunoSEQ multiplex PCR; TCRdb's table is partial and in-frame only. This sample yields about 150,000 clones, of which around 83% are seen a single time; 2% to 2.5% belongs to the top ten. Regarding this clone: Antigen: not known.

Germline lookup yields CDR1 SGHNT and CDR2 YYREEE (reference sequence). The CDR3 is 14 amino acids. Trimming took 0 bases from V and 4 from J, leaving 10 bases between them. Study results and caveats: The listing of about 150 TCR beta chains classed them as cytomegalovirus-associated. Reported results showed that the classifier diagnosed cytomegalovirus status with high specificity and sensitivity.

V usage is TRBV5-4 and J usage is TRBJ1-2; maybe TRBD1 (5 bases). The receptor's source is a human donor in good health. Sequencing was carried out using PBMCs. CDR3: CASSLAGGTYGYTF. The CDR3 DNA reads TGTGCCAGCAGCTTGGCCGGGGGGACCTATGGCTACACCTTC.